One TCR beta chain is described in this entry. Its antigen remains unknown. Sequencing used immunoSEQ multiplex PCR; TCRdb keeps in-frame clones, though not all of them. The repertoire holds under 150,000 clones, with 75% to 90% as singletons. After removal of 6 bases from V and 5 bases from J, the junction contained 8 bases not matched to a gene. The germline gives CDR1 SNHLY, CDR2 FYNNEI. There are 14 residues in the CDR3. This entry comes from a study of identifying expanded T cells in peripheral blood. Study-level results: Two-week clone count variance significantly increased as total template count grew.

The rearrangement uses TRBV2 and TRBJ2-7, with 9 bases identical to TRBD1. Sequenced input: blood. This TCR was sampled from a person aged 18-70 years in good health. CDR3 in amino acids: CASRPGQGTDEQYF. In DNA, the CDR3 is TGTGCCAGCAGGCCGGGACAGGGAACAGACGAGCAGTACTTC.